The text below deals with one T cell receptor beta chain. The sample originates from a study of blood T cell repertoires in COVID-19. Background on the study: Acute and convalescent COVID-19 samples came from the United States, Italy and Spain. PBMCs, B-cell-depleted T cells, or T cells were the source of the cDNA or gDNA that made up the material.

Per the authors' pipeline: Estimates of nucleated cell counts were drawn from the amplification of reference gene primers. Method: immunoSEQ multiplex PCR; TCRdb's copy keeps in-frame clones and lacks some. Clone size and V and J calls were adopted from that table, with D and trimming inferred from the DNA. The sample holds 200,000 to 300,000 clones, around 87% seen once. Seattle patients were enrolled while actively infected and followed longitudinally. This TCR was sampled from a woman aged 55-75 years with COVID-19, enrolled during active disease. Input material: peripheral blood.

The CDR3 reads CASSIGGEAKNIQYF. The CDR3 coding sequence is TGTGCCAGTAGTATAGGGGGGGAAGCCAAAAACATTCAGTACTTC. The chain recombines TRBV19 with TRBJ2-4; D possibly corresponds to TRBD2 (6 bases). The V gene's germline CDR1 is LNHDA and CDR2 SQIVND (reference sequence). V was pared by 1 base and J by 0 bases, with 7 bases between. The CDR3 has 15 amino acids.